The present TCR beta chain was sequenced within a study of STAT5B mutations in CD4+ large granular lymphocyte leukemia. Measured with immunoSEQ multiplex PCR; TCRdb has only the in-frame clones, and not every one. The top ten clones hold 0.3% to 0.45% of a sample with 40,000 to 50,000 clones, around 82% of them seen once. Germline V CDR1 and CDR2: MNHEY, SVGAGI. Between the trimmed V and J ends, which lost 6 bases and 5 bases, there was a span of 11 bases. This CDR3 has 13 amino acids. The V call is TRBV6-5, the J call TRBJ1-5; no reliable D call. Input material: CD4+ T cells from blood buffy coats. This receptor was taken from a human donor in good health. The CDR3 reads CASRNSGDQPQHF. DNA of the CDR3: TGTGCCAGCAGGAACAGCGGAGATCAGCCCCAGCATTTT.